Described below is a single TCR beta chain sequence and its context. The antigen remains unidentified. The length of the CDR3 is 18 residues. Germline lookup yields CDR1 SQVTM and CDR2 ANQGSEA. V lost 3 bases to trimming and J lost 3 bases, with 27 bases between them. Via MiXCR, TCRdb re-called the RT-PCR reads, giving one row per CDR3 protein. The data show a few hundred thousand distinct CDR3 sequences, with over 9.5% seen just once and approximately 12% held by the top ten. The data originate from a study of response to subunit inactivated influenza vaccine. General study findings and limits: The authors put forward the suggestion that each seasonal influenza vaccination may bring in only a limited number of new T cells.

The source material was PBMCs from blood, sampled about 6 weeks after vaccination. The chain couples TRBV29-1 to TRBJ2-7, with D perhaps matching TRBD2 (6 bases). The sequence came from a man aged 50-59 years who received an inactivated influenza vaccine. CDR3 sequence (DNA): TGCAGCGTTGATGTCCTGCGGGACGAACATCCTTCGGGCTACGAGCAGTACTTC. As protein: CSVDVLRDEHPSGYEQYF.